This T cell receptor beta chain was sequenced during a study of blood T cells in healthy people across ages (dated by TCRdb to between 2015 and 2017). Some background on the complete study: In model experiments, template switching captured about one uniquely barcoded TCR beta cDNA molecule for every two T cells. The study measured age-related changes in TCR beta repertoire diversity using deep sequencing normalized with unique cDNA molecular identifiers. To avoid experimental bias, donors of different ages were spread randomly across the sequencing lanes. The study analyzed two additional independent replicas of 1 million unique cDNA reads from the same blood draw for two donors, one aged 18 to 30 and one aged 80 or older. The donors were split into four age groups: young (average around 15 years), middle-aged (around 37), aged (approximately 59) and long-lived (roughly 88). On the study overall, not on this receptor specifically: As age increased, observed TCR beta diversity per million T cells dropped in a roughly linear way, and a significant reduction was already evident by age 40. Because donor CMV infection status was unknown, age-related changes in expanded clonotypes were potentially confounded. Since profiling was done on bulk unsorted PBMCs, naive and antigen-experienced compartments could not be conclusively compared. Estimates of total diversity from one million sequenced T cells were regarded as lower bounds and underestimates. A strong correlation was found between observed TCR beta diversity and the percentage of naive T cells measured by flow cytometry. The long-lived group showed more naive CD4+ T cells, fewer expanded clones and increased TCR diversity than the aged group, suggesting age selection.

Compared with germline, V lacks 4 bases and J lacks 5 bases; bases without a gene match: 4. The germline V gene encodes CDR1 SGHRS and CDR2 YFSETQ. The CDR3 holds 13 amino acids from the cysteine to the phenylalanine. The only DNA kept is the CDR3, 39 bases in frame from the first base. Donors were 40 or so systemically healthy Caucasian individuals from Russia aged about 6 to 100 years. Around 10 milliliters of peripheral blood were collected from each donor into EDTA-treated Vacutainer tubes. PBMCs were isolated by Ficoll-Paque density-gradient centrifugation, with at least 7 million obtained per sample. Trizol reagent was used to extract total RNA from PBMCs, with at least 6 micrograms per sample. Naive CD45RAhigh/CD27high T cell percentages were measured by flow cytometry on a PBMC aliquot from every donor. The method was 5' RACE. The sequencing machine was an Illumina HiSeq 2500. A second PCR of roughly 7 to 11 cycles was performed with a sample-barcoded 5' primer and a J-beta primer mix. Each TCR beta cDNA molecule received a unique molecular identifier from a template-switch 5' adaptor carrying 12 random nucleotides. At least 3 million CDR3-containing paired-end reads were obtained from each sample. All of the RNA was converted into first-strand cDNA using the Mint cDNA synthesis kit, with a TRBC-specific oligonucleotide serving as the primer. Following uracil-DNA glycosylase treatment, all cDNA underwent a first 18-cycle PCR with the universal primers M1SS and BC2_uni_R. As for the original processing: For normalization, 1 million high-quality reads, each with a distinct molecular identifier, were randomly selected from each sample. Instead of being binned into consensus sequences, reads that shared molecular identifiers were thrown out. CDR3 identification, clonotype clustering and error correction used MiTCR with a Q25 quality threshold and the strictest error-elimination algorithm. A nonparametric unseen species model with Euler transformation was used to estimate a lower bound on total TCR beta diversity. TCRdb redid the processing of the public reads, applying fastp at Q25 and MiXCR, and retained in-frame beta chains. Here each entry gathers all rows of one CDR3 protein and keeps the most common genes and DNA. The V and J calls come from TCRdb's annotation, not from the publication. The sample yields approximately 1,000,000 distinct CDR3 sequences; 40% to 50% were counted once. The ten largest account for over 15% of the sample.

This clonotype has more than one count but fewer than ten. The antigen it recognizes is unknown. No quality values exist for individual bases; no much larger clone is one base distant. The source of this sequence is a woman aged 60-75 years in good health. Sequenced material: blood. The rearranged segments are TRBV5-1 and TRBJ2-7; 9 nucleotides in the junction match TRBD1. CDR3 loop: CASSVGTGNEQYF. In nucleotides, the sequence is TGCGCCAGCAGCGTCGGGACAGGGAACGAGCAGTACTTC.